This T cell receptor beta chain was observed in a study of blood T cell repertoires in COVID-19. CDR3 size: 17 residues. The age range of participants was about 18 to 95 years, with residence in about 25 US areas. Libraries were prepared by immunoSEQ multiplex PCR; TCRdb keeps only in-frame clonotypes and omits some of them. The sample yields 150,000 to 200,000 clones, approximately 80% seen once. The chain employs TRBV21-1 and TRBJ2-3; the tabulated D call, TRBD2, remains unverified against the DNA. TRBV21-1 is a pseudogene locus. This TCR derives from a man between 35 and 55 years old who had recovered from COVID-19. The sample was PBMCs or T cells enriched from blood (not recorded which). The CDR3 loop is CASSSTLPLLSTDTQYF. The CDR3 bases are TGTGCCAGCAGCTCAACTCTCCCATTGCTAAGCACAGATACGCAGTATTTT.